The text below deals with one T cell receptor beta chain. Its antigen is currently unknown. The data derive from a study of blood T cells in healthy people across ages. Trimming removed 2 bases from V and 5 bases from J; junction bases left unmatched: 7. The CDR3 is 15 residues long. Germline CDR1 DFQATT, CDR2 SNEGSKA (reference sequence). PCR was performed a second time for 7 to 11 cycles using a sample-barcoded 5' primer and a J-beta primer mix. Each cDNA molecule was tagged by a template-switch adaptor with 12 random nucleotides. Every sample returned 2.5 million or more CDR3-containing paired-end reads. TCRdb reprocessed the 5' RACE reads via MiXCR and lists one record per CDR3 protein. The sample contains over 700,000 distinct CDR3 sequences, about 53% of which appear only once. Whole-study findings and limits: A roughly linear fall in TCR beta diversity per million T cells was seen with increasing age.

Individuals who donated were healthy Caucasians from Russia aged about 6 to 90. This clonotype was sampled from an elderly man in good health. The sequenced sample was blood. V and J are TRBV20-1 and TRBJ2-1; 9 bases are shared with TRBD2. CDR3 in amino acids: CSARIPSGKDNEQFF. The CDR3 DNA reads as TGCAGTGCTAGAATTCCTAGCGGGAAGGACAATGAGCAGTTCTTC.